This T cell receptor delta chain was documented in a study of gamma-delta chains in newborns, infants, children. About the study: Microbial exposure reportedly drives polyclonal innate γδ T cell expansion after birth.

TCRdb reprocessed the reads using CATT. The table shows 4,200 or so delta-chain clones, with about 36% occurring only once. The CDR3 covers 18 residues. CDR1 and CDR2 (germline): TSWWSYY, QGS. V shed 4 bases, J shed 0 bases, and the junction held 13 bases outside the gene matches. The sample comprised blood. The chain employs TRDV1 and TRDJ1; 8 bases agree with TRDD3. The sequence was obtained from a child who received the measles vaccine. CDR3 sequence: CALGGLLGDTWYTDKLIF. The CDR3 DNA is TGTGCTCTTGGGGGCCTCCTCGGGGATACTTGGTACACCGATAAACTCATCTTT.